This TCR beta chain is drawn from a study of cytomegalovirus exposure and HLA in healthy donors. The study ran its PCR with 60 Vbeta and 13 Jbeta primers. Sequencing used immunoSEQ multiplex PCR; TCRdb keeps in-frame clones, though not all of them. The data contain roughly 120,000 clones, over 75% of them singletons. Comment on this clone: Its antigen is not known.

Regarding the study as a whole: Per a prior analysis, the majority of TCR beta V segments were productive roughly 87% or roughly 30% of the time. A later analysis reportedly found that, within productive TCRs, an Asian-associated ancestry cluster had fewer N-insertions than the mean observed across the approximately 700 donors. Reportedly, diagnosis of cytomegalovirus status by the classifier showed high specificity and sensitivity. A few CMV-associated chains proved CMV antigen-specific in vitro.

The V gene's germline CDR1 is SEHNR and CDR2 FQNEAQ (reference sequence). V was trimmed by 4 bases and J by 2 bases, leaving 13 bases between them. This CDR3 contains 15 residues. The chain combines TRBV7-9 with TRBJ2-3; D may be TRBD1 (6 bases). This receptor was obtained from a woman aged 18-29 years in good health and CMV-seronegative. Material for sequencing was PBMCs. The CDR3 DNA reads as TGTGCCAGCAGCTCACTACAGGGCATCACAGATACGCAGTATTTT. This sequence encodes CASSSLQGITDTQYF.